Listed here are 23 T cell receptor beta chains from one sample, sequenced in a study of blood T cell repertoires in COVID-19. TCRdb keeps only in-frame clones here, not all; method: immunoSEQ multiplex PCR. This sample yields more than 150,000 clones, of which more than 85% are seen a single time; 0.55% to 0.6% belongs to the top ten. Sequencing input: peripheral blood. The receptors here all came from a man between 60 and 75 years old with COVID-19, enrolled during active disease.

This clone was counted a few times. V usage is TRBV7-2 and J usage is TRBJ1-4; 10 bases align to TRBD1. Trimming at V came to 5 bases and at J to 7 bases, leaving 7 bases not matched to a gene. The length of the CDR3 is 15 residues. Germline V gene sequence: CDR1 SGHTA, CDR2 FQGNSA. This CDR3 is CASSPRQGASEKLFF. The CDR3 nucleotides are TGTGCCAGCAGCCCGCGACAGGGGGCGTCTGAAAAACTGTTTTTT.

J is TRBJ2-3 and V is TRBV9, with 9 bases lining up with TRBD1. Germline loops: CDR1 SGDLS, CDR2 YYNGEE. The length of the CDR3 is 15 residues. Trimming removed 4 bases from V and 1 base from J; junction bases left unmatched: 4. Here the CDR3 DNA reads TGTGCCAGCAGCTTAAGACAGGGGGGCACAGATACGCAGTATTTT. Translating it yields CASSLRQGGTDTQYF.

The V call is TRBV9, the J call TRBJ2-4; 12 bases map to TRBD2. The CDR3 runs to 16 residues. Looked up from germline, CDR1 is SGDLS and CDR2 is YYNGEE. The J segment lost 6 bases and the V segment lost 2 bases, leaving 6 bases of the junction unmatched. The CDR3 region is CASSVELAGGLNIQYF. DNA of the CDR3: TGTGCCAGCAGCGTCGAACTAGCGGGAGGCCTAAACATTCAGTACTTC.

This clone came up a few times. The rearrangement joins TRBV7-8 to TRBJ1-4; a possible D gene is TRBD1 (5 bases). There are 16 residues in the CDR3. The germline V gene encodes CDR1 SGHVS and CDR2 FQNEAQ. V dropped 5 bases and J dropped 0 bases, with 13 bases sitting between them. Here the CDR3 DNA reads TGTGCCAGCAGCGGGATCCGGGGGGCAACTAATGAAAAACTGTTTTTT. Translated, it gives CASSGIRGATNEKLFF.

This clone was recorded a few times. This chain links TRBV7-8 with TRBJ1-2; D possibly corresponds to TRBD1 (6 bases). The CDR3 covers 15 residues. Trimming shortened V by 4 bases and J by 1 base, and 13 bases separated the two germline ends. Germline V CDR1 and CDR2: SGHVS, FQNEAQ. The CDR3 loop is CASSSAGTFNYGYTF. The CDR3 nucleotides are TGTGCCAGCAGCTCCGCCGGGACATTTAACTATGGCTACACCTTC.

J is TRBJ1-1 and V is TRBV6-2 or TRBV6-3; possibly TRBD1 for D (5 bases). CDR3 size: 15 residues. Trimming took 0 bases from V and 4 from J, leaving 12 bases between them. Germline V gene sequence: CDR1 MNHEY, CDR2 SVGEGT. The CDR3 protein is CASSYSGRGGTEAFF. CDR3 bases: TGTGCCAGCAGTTACTCTGGTAGGGGCGGCACTGAAGCTTTCTTT.

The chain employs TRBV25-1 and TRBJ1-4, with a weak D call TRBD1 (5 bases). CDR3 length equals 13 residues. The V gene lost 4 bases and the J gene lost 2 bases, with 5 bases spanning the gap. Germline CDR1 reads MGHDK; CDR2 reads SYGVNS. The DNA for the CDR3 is TGTGCCAGCAGTGCAGGGACTAATGAAAAACTGTTTTTT. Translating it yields CASSAGTNEKLFF.

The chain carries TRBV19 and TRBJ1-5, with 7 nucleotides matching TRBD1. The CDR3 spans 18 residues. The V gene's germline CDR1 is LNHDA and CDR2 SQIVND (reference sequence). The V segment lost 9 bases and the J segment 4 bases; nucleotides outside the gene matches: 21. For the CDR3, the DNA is TGTGCCAGCCATCCCACACCCGCGGGACAGCCAAGGAATCAGCCCCAGCATTTT. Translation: CASHPTPAGQPRNQPQHF. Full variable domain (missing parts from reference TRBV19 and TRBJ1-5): DGGITQSPKYLFRKEGQNVTLSCEQNLNHDAMYWYRQDPGQGLRLIYYSQIVNDFQKGDIAEGYSVSREKKESFPLTVTSAQKNPTAFYLCASHPTPAGQPRNQPQHFGDGTRLSIL.

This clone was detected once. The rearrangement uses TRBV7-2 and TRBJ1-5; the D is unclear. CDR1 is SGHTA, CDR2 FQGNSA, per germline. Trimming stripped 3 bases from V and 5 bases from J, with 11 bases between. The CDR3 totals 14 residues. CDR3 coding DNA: TGTGCCAGCAGCTTTAATACCGGTGATCAGCCCCAGCATTTT. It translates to CASSFNTGDQPQHF.

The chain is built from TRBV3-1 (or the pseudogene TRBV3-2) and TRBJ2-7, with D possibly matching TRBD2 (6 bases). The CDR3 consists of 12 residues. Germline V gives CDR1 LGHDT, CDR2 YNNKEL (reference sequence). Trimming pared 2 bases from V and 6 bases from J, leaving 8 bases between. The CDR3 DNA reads TGTGCCAGCAGCCAACGGGACTTCGAGCAGTACTTC. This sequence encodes CASSQRDFEQYF.

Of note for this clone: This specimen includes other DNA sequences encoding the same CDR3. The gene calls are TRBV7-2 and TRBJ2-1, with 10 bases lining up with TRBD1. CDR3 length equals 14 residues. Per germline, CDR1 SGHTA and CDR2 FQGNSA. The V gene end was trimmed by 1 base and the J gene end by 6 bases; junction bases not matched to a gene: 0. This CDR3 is CASSLGTGGNEQFF. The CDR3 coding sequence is TGTGCCAGCAGCTTAGGGACAGGGGGCAATGAGCAGTTCTTC.

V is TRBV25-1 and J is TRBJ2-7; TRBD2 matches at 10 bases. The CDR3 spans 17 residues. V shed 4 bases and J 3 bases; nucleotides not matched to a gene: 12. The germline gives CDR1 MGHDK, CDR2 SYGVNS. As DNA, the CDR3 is TGTGCCAGCAGTGGGGCGATGCTAGCGGGAGTCCTCTACGAGCAGTACTTC. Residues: CASSGAMLAGVLYEQYF.

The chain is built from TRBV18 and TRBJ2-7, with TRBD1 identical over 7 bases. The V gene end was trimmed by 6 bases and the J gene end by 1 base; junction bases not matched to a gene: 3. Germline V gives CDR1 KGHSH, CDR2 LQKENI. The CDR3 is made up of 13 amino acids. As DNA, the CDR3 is TGTGCCAGCTCGAAGGGACAGTCCTACGAGCAGTACTTC. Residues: CASSKGQSYEQYF.

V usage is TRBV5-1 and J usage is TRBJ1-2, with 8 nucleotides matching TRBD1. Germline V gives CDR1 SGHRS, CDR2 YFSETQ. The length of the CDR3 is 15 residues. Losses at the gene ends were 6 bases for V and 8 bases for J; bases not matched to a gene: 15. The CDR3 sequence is CASKGRGPSGEGYTF. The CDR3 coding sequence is TGCGCCAGCAAGGGCAGGGGGCCCTCCGGAGAGGGCTACACCTTC.

CDR3 loop: CASRKQGNQPQHF. CDR3 sequence (DNA): TGTGCCAGCAGGAAACAGGGTAATCAGCCCCAGCATTTT. The chain carries TRBV28 and TRBJ1-5, with D possibly being TRBD1 (6 bases). Germline values: CDR1 MDHEN, CDR2 SYDVKM. Trimming removed 6 bases from V and 4 bases from J, with 10 bases in between. This CDR3 has 13 amino acids.

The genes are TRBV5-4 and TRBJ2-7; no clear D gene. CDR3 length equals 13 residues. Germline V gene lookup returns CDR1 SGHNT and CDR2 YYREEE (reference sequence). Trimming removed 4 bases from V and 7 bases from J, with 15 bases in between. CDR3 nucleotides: TGTGCCAGCAGCCTGGGTGTAGAAAGTGAGCAGTACTTC. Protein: CASSLGVESEQYF.

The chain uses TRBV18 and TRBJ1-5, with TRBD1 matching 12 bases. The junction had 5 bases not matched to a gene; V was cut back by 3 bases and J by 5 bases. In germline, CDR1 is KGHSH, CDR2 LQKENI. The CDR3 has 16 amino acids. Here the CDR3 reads CASSPGTGGTHQPQHF. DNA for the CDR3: TGTGCCAGCTCACCCGGGACAGGGGGCACGCATCAGCCCCAGCATTTT.

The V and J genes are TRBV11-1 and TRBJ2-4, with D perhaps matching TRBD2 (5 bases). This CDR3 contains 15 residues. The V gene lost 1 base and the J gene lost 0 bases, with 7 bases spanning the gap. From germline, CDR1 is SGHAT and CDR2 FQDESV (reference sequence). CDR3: CASSLGELAKNIQYF. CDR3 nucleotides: TGTGCCAGCAGCTTAGGGGAGCTAGCCAAAAACATTCAGTACTTC.

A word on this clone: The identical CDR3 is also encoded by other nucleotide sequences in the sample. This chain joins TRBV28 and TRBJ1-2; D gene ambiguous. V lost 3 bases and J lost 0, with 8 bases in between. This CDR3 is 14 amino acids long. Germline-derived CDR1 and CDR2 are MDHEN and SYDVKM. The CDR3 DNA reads TGTGCCAGCAGTTTGAGCGGAGCTAACTATGGCTACACCTTC. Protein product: CASSLSGANYGYTF.

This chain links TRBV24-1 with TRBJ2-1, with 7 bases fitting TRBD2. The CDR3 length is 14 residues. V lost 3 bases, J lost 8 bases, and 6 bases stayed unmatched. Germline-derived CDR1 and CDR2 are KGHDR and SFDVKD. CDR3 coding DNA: TGTGCCACCAGTGATGAAAGACTAGCATATGAGCAGTTCTTC. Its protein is CATSDERLAYEQFF.

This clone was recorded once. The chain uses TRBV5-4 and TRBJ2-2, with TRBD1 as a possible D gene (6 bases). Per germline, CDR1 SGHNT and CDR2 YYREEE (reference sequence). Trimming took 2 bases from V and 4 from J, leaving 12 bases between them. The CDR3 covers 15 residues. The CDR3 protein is CASSLIKGVTGELFF. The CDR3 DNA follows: TGTGCCAGCAGCTTAATTAAGGGGGTCACCGGGGAGCTGTTTTTT.

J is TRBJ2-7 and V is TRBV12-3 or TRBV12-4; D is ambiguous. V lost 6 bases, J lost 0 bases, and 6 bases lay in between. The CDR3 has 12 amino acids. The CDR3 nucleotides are TGTGCCAGCAGCCCCCGCTCCTACGAGCAGTACTTC. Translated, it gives CASSPRSYEQYF.

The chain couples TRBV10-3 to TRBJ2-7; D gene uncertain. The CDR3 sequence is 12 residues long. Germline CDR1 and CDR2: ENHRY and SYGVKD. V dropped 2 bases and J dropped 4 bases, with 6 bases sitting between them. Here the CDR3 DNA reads TGTGCCATCAGTGAGGAGGAGTACGAGCAGTACTTC. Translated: CAISEEEYEQYF.